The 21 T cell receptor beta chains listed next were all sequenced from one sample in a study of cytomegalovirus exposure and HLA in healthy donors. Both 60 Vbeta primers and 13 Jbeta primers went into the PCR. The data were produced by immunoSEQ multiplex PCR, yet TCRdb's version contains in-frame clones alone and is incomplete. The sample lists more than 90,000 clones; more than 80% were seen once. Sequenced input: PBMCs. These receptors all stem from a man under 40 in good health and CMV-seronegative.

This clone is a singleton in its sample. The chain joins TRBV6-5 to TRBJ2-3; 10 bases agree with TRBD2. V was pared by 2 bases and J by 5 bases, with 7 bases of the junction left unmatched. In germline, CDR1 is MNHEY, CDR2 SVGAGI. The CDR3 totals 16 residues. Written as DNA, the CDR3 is TGTGCCAGCAGTTACCAAAGCGGGGGGGCCGTAGATACGCAGTATTTT. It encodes CASSYQSGGAVDTQYF.

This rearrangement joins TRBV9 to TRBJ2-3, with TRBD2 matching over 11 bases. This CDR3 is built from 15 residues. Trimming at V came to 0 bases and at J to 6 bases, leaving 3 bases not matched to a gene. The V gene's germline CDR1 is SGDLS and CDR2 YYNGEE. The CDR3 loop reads CASSVGVAGGDTQYF. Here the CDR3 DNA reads TGTGCCAGCAGCGTAGGGGTAGCGGGAGGGGATACGCAGTATTTT.

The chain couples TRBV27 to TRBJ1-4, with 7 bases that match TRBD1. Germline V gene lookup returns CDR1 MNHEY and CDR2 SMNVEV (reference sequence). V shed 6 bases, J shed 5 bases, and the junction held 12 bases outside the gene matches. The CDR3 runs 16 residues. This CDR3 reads CASRPSPGQQNEKLFF. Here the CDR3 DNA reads TGTGCCAGCAGACCCTCACCGGGACAGCAAAATGAAAAACTGTTTTTT.

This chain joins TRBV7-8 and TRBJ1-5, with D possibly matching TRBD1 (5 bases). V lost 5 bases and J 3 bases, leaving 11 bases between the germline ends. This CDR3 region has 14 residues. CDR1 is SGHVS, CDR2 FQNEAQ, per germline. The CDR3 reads CASSEDRINQPQHF. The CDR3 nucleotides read TGTGCCAGCAGCGAAGACAGAATCAATCAGCCCCAGCATTTT.

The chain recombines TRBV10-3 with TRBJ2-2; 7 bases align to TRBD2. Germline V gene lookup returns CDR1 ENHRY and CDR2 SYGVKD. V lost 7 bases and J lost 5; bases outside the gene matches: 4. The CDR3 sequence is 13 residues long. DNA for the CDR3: TGTGCCATCAAACTAGCGCAGACCGGGGAGCTGTTTTTT. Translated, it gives CAIKLAQTGELFF.

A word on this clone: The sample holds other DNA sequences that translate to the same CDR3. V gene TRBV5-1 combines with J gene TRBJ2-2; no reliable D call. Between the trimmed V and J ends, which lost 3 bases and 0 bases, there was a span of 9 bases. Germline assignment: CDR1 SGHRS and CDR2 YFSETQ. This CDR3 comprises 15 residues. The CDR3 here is CASSSYSANTGELFF. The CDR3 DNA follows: TGCGCCAGCAGCTCCTACAGTGCGAACACCGGGGAGCTGTTTTTT.

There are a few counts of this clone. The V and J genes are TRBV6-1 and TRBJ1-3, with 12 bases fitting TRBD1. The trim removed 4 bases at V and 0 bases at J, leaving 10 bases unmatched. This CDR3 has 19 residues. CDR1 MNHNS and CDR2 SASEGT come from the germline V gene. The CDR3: CASSGQYGTGGLSGNTIYF. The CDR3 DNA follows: TGTGCCAGCAGTGGGCAGTACGGGACAGGGGGCCTCTCTGGAAACACCATATATTTT.

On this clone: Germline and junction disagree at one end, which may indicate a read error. The CDR3 nucleotides are TGTGCCAGCAGCTCTAGACAGGGTTTCTCCTTC. This codes for CASSSRQGFSF. The gene calls are TRBV7-8 and TRBJ1-2, with 7 bases matching TRBD1. The length of the CDR3 is 11 residues. Germline values: CDR1 SGHVS, CDR2 FQNEAQ.

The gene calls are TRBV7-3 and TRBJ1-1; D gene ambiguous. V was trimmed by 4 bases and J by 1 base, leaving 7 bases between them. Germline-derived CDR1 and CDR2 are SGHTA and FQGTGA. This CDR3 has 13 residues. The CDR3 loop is CASSSQENTEAFF. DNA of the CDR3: TGTGCCAGCAGCTCCCAGGAGAACACTGAAGCTTTCTTT.

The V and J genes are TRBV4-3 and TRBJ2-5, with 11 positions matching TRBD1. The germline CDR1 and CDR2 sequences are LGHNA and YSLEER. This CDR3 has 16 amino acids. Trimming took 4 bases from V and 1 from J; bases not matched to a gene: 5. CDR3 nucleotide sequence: TGCGCCAGCAGCCGGACAGGGGGCGGGGCCCAAGAGACCCAGTACTTC. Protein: CASSRTGGGAQETQYF.

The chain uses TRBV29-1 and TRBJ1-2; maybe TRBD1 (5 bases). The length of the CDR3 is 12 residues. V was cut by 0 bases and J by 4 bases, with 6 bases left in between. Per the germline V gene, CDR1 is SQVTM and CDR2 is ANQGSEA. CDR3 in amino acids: CSVEDRVYGYTF. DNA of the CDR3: TGCAGCGTTGAAGACAGGGTCTATGGCTACACCTTC.

The chain's CDR3 is CASSPGLGSTGELFF. DNA of the CDR3: TGTGCCAGCAGCCCTGGACTAGGGAGCACCGGGGAGCTGTTTTTT. This chain joins TRBV11-2 and TRBJ2-2; TRBD2 matches at 7 bases. Trimming removed 5 bases from V and 4 bases from J; junction bases left unmatched: 7. Looked up from germline, CDR1 is SGHAT and CDR2 is FQNNGV. CDR3 length: 15 residues.

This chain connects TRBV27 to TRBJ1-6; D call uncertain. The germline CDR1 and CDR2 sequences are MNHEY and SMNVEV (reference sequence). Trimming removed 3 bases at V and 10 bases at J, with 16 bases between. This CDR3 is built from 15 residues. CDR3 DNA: TGTGCCAGCAGTTTCGAGGGTAGGGAAGGATCACCCCTCCACTTT. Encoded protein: CASSFEGREGSPLHF.

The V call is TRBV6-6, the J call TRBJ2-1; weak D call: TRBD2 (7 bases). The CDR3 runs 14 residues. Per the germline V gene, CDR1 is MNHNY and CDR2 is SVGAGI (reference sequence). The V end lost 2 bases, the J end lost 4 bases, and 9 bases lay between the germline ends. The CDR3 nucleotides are TGTGCCAGCAGTTACAGGGGGGGGTACAATGAGCAGTTCTTC. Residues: CASSYRGGYNEQFF.

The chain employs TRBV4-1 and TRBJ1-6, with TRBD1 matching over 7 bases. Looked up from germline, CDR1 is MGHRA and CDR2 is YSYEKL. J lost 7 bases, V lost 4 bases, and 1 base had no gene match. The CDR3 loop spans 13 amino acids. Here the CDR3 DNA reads TGCGCCAGCAGCCTGACAGGGAATTCACCCCTCCACTTT. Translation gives CASSLTGNSPLHF.

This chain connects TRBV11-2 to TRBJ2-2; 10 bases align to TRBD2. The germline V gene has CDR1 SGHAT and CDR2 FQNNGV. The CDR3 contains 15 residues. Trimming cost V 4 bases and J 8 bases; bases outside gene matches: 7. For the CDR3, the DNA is TGTGCCAGCAGCTCCTCTAGCGGGAGTTCTGGGGAGCTGTTTTTT. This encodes CASSSSSGSSGELFF.

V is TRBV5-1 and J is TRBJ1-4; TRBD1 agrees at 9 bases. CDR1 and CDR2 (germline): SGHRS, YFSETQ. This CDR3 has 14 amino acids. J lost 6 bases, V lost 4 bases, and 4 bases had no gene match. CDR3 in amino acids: CASSQGQGDEKLFF. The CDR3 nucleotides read TGCGCCAGCAGCCAGGGACAGGGAGATGAAAAACTGTTTTTT.

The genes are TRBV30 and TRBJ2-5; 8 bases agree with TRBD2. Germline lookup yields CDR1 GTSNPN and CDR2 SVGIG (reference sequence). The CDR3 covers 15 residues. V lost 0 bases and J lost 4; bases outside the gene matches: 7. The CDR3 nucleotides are TGTGCCTGGAGTGTGACGGGGGGGGTCGGAGAGACCCAGTACTTC. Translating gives CAWSVTGGVGETQYF.

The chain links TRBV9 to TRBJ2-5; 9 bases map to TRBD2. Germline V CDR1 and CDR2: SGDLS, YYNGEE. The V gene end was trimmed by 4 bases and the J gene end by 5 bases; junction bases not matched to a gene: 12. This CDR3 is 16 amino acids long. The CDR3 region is CASSQGGLAGSETQYF. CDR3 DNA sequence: TGTGCCAGCAGCCAGGGGGGACTAGCAGGCTCGGAGACCCAGTACTTC.

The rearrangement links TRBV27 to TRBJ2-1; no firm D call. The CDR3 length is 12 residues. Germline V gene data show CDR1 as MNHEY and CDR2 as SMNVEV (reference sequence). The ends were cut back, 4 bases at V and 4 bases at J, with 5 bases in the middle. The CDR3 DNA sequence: TGTGCCAGCAGTTCCACTTACAATGAGCAGTTCTTC. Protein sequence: CASSSTYNEQFF.

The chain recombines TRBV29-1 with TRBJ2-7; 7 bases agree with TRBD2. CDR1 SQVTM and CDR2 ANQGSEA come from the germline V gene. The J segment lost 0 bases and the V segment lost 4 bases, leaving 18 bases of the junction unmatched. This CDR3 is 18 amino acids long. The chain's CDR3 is CSVVLVTGGSTSSYEQYF. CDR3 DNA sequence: TGCAGCGTTGTTCTCGTTACGGGAGGAAGCACCAGCTCCTACGAGCAGTACTTC.